One sample yielded the 9 T cell receptor beta chains listed below, sequenced in a study of Ad26.COV2.S vaccination and SARS-CoV-2 variants. Described treatment: 15 to 20 received Ad26.COV2.S at low or high dose, single or two shots; 5 received placebo; per-sample allocation not given. At day 63 after the first vaccine or placebo injection, samples were drawn. Libraries were prepared by immunoSEQ multiplex PCR; TCRdb keeps only in-frame clonotypes and omits some of them. Of roughly 350,000 clones in the sample, 75% to 90% are singletons; the top ten hold over 8.5%. The starting material was peripheral blood, obtained in a trial of Ad26.COV2.S vaccine versus placebo. All receptors come from a person between 18 and 65 years old who received the Ad26.COV2.S COVID-19 vaccine or a placebo.

The rearrangement joins TRBV30 to TRBJ2-1, with 8 nucleotides matching TRBD1. V shed 3 bases, J shed 0 bases, and the junction held 4 bases outside the gene matches. The CDR3 loop spans 15 amino acids. CDR1 and CDR2 (germline): GTSNPN, SVGIG (reference sequence). CDR3 sequence: CAWRDTGGSYNEQFF. CDR3 sequence (DNA): TGTGCCTGGAGGGACACAGGGGGCTCCTACAATGAGCAGTTCTTC.

This chain connects TRBV6-1 to TRBJ2-7, with 9 bases aligning to TRBD2. The J segment lost 2 bases and the V segment lost 3 bases, leaving 8 bases of the junction unmatched. The CDR3 runs to 16 residues. Germline V lookup: CDR1 MNHNS, CDR2 SASEGT. The DNA for the CDR3 is TGTGCCAGCAGTGACTGGATGACTAGCGGAGCCTACGAGCAGTACTTC. The encoded protein is CASSDWMTSGAYEQYF.

The chain has TRBV7-2 and TRBJ2-7, with 7 bases identical to TRBD1. V was pared by 6 bases and J by 5 bases, with 4 bases of the junction left unmatched. Germline V lookup: CDR1 SGHTA, CDR2 FQGNSA. This CDR3 is built from 12 residues. CDR3 amino acids: CASSTGVHEQYF. CDR3 coding DNA: TGTGCCAGCAGTACAGGGGTGCACGAGCAGTACTTC.

The gene calls are TRBV3-1 (or the pseudogene TRBV3-2) and TRBJ1-6, with TRBD1 matching over 9 bases. V was pared by 4 bases and J by 3 bases, with 4 bases of the junction left unmatched. Germline V gene data show CDR1 as LGHDT and CDR2 as YNNKEL (reference sequence). There are 16 residues in the CDR3. The CDR3 DNA sequence: TGTGCCAGCAGCCTTACAGGGGGCCTCTATAATTCACCCCTCCACTTT. It encodes CASSLTGGLYNSPLHF.

This chain uses TRBV7-2 with TRBJ1-2; D call uncertain. The germline gives CDR1 SGHTA, CDR2 FQGNSA. The CDR3 spans 13 residues. V was shortened by 5 bases and J by 3 bases, with 10 bases between the two germline ends. CDR3 protein: CASSPQEDYGYTF. CDR3 bases: TGTGCCAGCAGCCCGCAGGAGGACTATGGCTACACCTTC.

This clone was detected a few times. The rearrangement uses TRBV2 and TRBJ1-4; D perhaps matches TRBD1 (5 bases). CDR1 is SNHLY and CDR2 is FYNNEI in the germline V gene. The CDR3 covers 13 residues. V was shortened by 8 bases and J by 7 bases, with 14 bases between the two germline ends. CDR3 protein: CASLGRGGEKLFF. Here the CDR3 DNA reads TGTGCCAGCCTGGGGAGGGGTGGTGAAAAACTGTTTTTT.

CDR3 nucleotides: TGTGCCAGAAGCGCAAAGGCCGCCGGACGGTGCAATCAGCCCCAGCATTTT. Translating gives CARSAKAAGRCNQPQHF. The chain combines TRBV5-3 with TRBJ1-5; unclear D gene. TRBV5-3 is treated as an ORF (open reading frame) with a function not yet certain. The CDR3 contains 17 residues. Trimming pared 4 bases from V and 2 bases from J, leaving 19 bases between.

The chain employs TRBV7-8 and TRBJ1-1, with no clear D. Germline lookup yields CDR1 SGHVS and CDR2 FQNEAQ. The CDR3 consists of 14 residues. V gave up 3 bases and J gave up 2 bases, with 10 bases separating them. CDR3 sequence (DNA): TGTGCCAGCAGCTTTGGGCTGGGCAACACTGAAGCTTTCTTT. As protein: CASSFGLGNTEAFF.

The chain has TRBV18 and TRBJ2-2; 10 nucleotides line up with TRBD2. After removal of 3 bases from V and 4 bases from J, the junction contained 5 bases not matched to a gene. The germline CDR1 and CDR2 sequences are KGHSH and LQKENI. This CDR3 has 16 residues. The CDR3 bases are TGTGCCAGCTCACCGAGCGGGGGGGCGTTCACCGGGGAGCTGTTTTTT. It yields the protein CASSPSGGAFTGELFF.